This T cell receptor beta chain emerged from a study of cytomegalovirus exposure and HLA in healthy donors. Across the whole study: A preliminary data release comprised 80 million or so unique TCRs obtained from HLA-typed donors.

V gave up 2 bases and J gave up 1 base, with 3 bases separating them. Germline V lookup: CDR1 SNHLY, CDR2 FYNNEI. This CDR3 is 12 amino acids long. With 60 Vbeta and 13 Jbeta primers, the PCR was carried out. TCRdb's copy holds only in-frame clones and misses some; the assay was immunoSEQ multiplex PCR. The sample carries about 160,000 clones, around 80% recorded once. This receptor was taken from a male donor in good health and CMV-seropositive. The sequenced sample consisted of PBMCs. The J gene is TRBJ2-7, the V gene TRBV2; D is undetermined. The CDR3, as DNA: TGTGCCAGCAGTGAAACATCCTACGAGCAGTACTTC. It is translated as CASSETSYEQYF. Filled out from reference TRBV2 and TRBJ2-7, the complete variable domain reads EPEVTQTPSHQVTQMGQEVILRCVPISNHLYFYWYRQILGQKVEFLVSFYNNEISEKSEIFDDQFSVERPDGSNFTLKIRSTKLEDSAMYFCASSETSYEQYFGPGTRLTVT.